In its sample, the clone carrying this TCR beta chain was seen a few times. The antigen is not known. The entry originates in a study of T cells after yellow fever vaccination. A 5'RACE template-switching step, the method used to make TCR cDNA, added a universal primer site and UMIs. Via MiXCR, TCRdb re-called the 5' RACE reads, giving one row per CDR3 protein. The sample lists 500,000 to 650,000 distinct CDR3 sequences, about a sixth seen once, with 15% to 20% in the top ten. Study results and caveats: The bulk population could contribute abundant contaminating clonotypes to FACS-sorted repertoires.

This specimen consisted of PBMCs, obtained 5 days after the first yellow fever vaccination. The clonotype comes from a man aged 18 to 30 who received the YFV17D yellow fever vaccine.

CDR3: CASSFGTGRETQYF. CDR3 DNA sequence: TGTGCCAGCAGCTTCGGGACAGGGCGCGAGACCCAGTACTTC. This rearrangement joins TRBV7-9 to TRBJ2-5, with 9 bases identical to TRBD1. J was trimmed by 5 bases and V by 3 bases; bases with no gene match: 4. Germline CDR1 is SEHNR and CDR2 is FQNEAQ (reference sequence). This CDR3 region has 14 residues.